A selection of T cell receptor beta chains follows, all from one sample in a study of blood T cell repertoires in COVID-19. Here immunoSEQ multiplex PCR was the method, and the copy in TCRdb shows in-frame clones only, minus some. The table lists 150,000 to 160,000 clones, roughly 80% of them singletons. Material for sequencing was peripheral blood. The receptors come from a woman aged 55-70 years with acute or convalescent COVID-19. The CDR3 runs from the conserved cysteine through the conserved F or W. D genes are given only for firm matches. Size is omitted from some rows. Given values are once, few, many or a class for expanded clones.

j_call	clone_size	v_call	d_call	cdr3_aa	cdr3_nt
TRBJ1-4	.	TRBV4-1	.	CASSPLGGREKLFF	TGCGCCAGCAGCCCCCTCGGGGGGAGGGAAAAACTGTTTTTT
TRBJ2-1	.	TRBV9	.	CASSPSEVSYNEQFF	TGTGCCAGCAGCCCGTCGGAGGTCTCCTACAATGAGCAGTTCTTC
TRBJ1-2	.	TRBV2	TRBD1	CASSPRQGADGYTF	TGTGCCAGCAGTCCGCGACAGGGGGCGGATGGCTACACCTTC
TRBJ1-3	.	TRBV5-1	.	CASSLWGESGNTIYF	TGCGCCAGCAGCTTGTGGGGGGAGAGTGGAAACACCATATATTTT
TRBJ2-4	.	TRBV6-5	TRBD1	CASRTGGIAKNIQYF	TGTGCCAGCCGTACAGGGGGCATAGCCAAAAACATTCAGTACTTC
TRBJ2-2	.	TRBV11-3	TRBD1	CASTPPQRGRNTGELFF	TGTGCCAGCACCCCGCCCCAGAGGGGGCGTAACACCGGGGAGCTGTTTTTT
TRBJ1-2	.	TRBV12-3/TRBV12-4	TRBD1	CASSSQGDYGYTF	TGTGCCAGCAGTTCACAGGGGGACTATGGCTACACCTTC
TRBJ1-4	.	TRBV6-5	TRBD1	CASSMGQNNEKLFF	TGTGCCAGCAGCATGGGACAGAATAATGAAAAACTGTTTTTT
TRBJ2-7	.	TRBV13	.	CASRSLGVSYEQYF	TGTGCCAGCAGGTCTCTGGGAGTTTCCTACGAGCAGTACTTC
TRBJ2-1	once	TRBV6-1	TRBD1	CASSDDLLGAGGWNEQFF	TGTGCCAGCAGTGACGACCTCTTAGGGGCAGGGGGCTGGAATGAGCAGTTCTTC
TRBJ1-5	.	TRBV10-3	TRBD1	CAISRDRAISPQHF	TGTGCCATCAGCCGGGACAGGGCGATCTCGCCCCAGCATTTT
TRBJ1-1	.	TRBV11-1	TRBD1	CASSLQGARTEAFF	TGTGCCAGCAGTTTACAGGGGGCGCGGACTGAAGCTTTCTTT
TRBJ2-3	.	TRBV19	.	CASRGANTRNTDTQYF	TGTGCCAGTAGGGGGGCCAACACTAGGAACACAGATACGCAGTATTTT
TRBJ1-6	.	TRBV12-3/TRBV12-4	.	CASSFQVSPLHF	TGTGCCAGCAGTTTTCAGGTTTCACCCCTCCACTTT
TRBJ1-3	.	TRBV5-1	.	CASSPGGFDSGNTIYF	TGCGCCAGCAGCCCCGGAGGGTTTGACTCTGGAAACACCATATATTTT
TRBJ1-1	few	TRBV7-2	.	CASSLTGIRNTEAFF	TGTGCCAGCAGCTTAACAGGGATCCGGAACACTGAAGCTTTCTTT
TRBJ1-1	.	TRBV12-3/TRBV12-4	.	CASSQGGAGVAFF	TGTGCCAGCAGCCAAGGGGGTGCCGGTGTGGCTTTCTTT
TRBJ1-6	.	TRBV7-8	.	CASSLVGDGGSPLHF	TGTGCCAGCAGCTTAGTCGGGGACGGGGGTTCACCCCTCCACTTT
TRBJ1-1	.	TRBV6-5	TRBD1	CASSYKQGAGTEAFF	TGTGCCAGCAGTTATAAGCAGGGGGCAGGCACTGAAGCTTTCTTT
TRBJ1-3	.	TRBV4-2	.	CASSEQQGPFSGNTIYF	TGTGCCAGCAGCGAGCAACAGGGCCCTTTTTCTGGAAACACCATATATTTT
TRBJ2-5	.	TRBV6-5	.	CAATRRDSQERLYF	TGTGCCGCCACCCGGAGAGACAGCCAGGAAAGACTGTACTTC
TRBJ1-2	.	TRBV3-1/TRBV3-2	.	CASSQLSGDYGYTF	TGTGCCAGCAGCCAACTATCAGGGGACTATGGCTACACCTTC
TRBJ1-4	.	TRBV9	.	CASSPRVGNEKLFF	TGTGCCAGCAGCCCCCGGGTCGGTAATGAAAAACTGTTTTTT
TRBJ2-5	once	TRBV11-1	.	CASSLAPSGQETQYF	TGTGCCAGCAGCTTAGCCCCGTCGGGCCAAGAGACCCAGTACTTC
TRBJ1-2	.	TRBV27	.	CASSLEGVANYGYTF	TGTGCCAGCAGTTTAGAGGGGGTGGCTAACTATGGCTACACCTTC
TRBJ2-7	.	TRBV11-2	TRBD2	CASRRGGYEQYF	TGTGCCAGCAGGCGGGGGGGTTACGAGCAGTACTTC
TRBJ1-1	.	TRBV5-1	TRBD1	CASQGQGNTEAFF	TGCGCCAGCCAAGGACAGGGGAACACTGAAGCTTTCTTT
TRBJ1-6	few	TRBV2	.	CASISAGNSPLHF	TGTGCCAGCATTTCGGCAGGGAATTCACCCCTCCACTTT
TRBJ1-3	.	TRBV20-1	.	CSATEGNTIYF	TGCAGTGCTACCGAGGGAAACACCATATATTTT
TRBJ2-3	once	TRBV5-1	.	CASSVLARGTDTQYF	TGCGCCAGCAGCGTGCTAGCACGGGGCACAGATACGCAGTATTTT
TRBJ2-1	.	TRBV5-1	TRBD2	CASSLGPGLADNEQFF	TGCGCCAGCAGCTTGGGGCCGGGACTAGCGGATAATGAGCAGTTCTTC
TRBJ1-1	.	TRBV20-1	.	CSARESHSAFF	TGCAGTGCTAGAGAATCCCACTCGGCTTTCTTT
TRBJ2-7	.	TRBV7-8	.	CASSSSREQYF	TGTGCCAGCAGCTCTAGCAGGGAGCAGTACTTC
TRBJ2-3	.	TRBV3-1/TRBV3-2	.	CASSQDPRHTQYF	TGTGCCAGCAGCCAAGACCCTAGGCATACGCAGTATTTT
TRBJ1-2	.	TRBV3-1/TRBV3-2	TRBD1	CASSLRQGGNLRGYTF	TGTGCCAGCAGCCTACGACAGGGGGGGAACTTGAGGGGCTACACCTTC
TRBJ1-1	.	TRBV20-1	.	CSAYRNTEAFF	TGCAGTGCTTATCGGAACACTGAAGCTTTCTTT
TRBJ1-6	.	TRBV27	.	CASSFQRREASPLHF	TGTGCCAGCAGTTTTCAACGCAGGGAAGCGTCACCCCTCCACTTT
TRBJ1-1	.	TRBV9	.	CASSSRTGGLITEAFF	TGTGCCAGCAGCTCCCGGACGGGGGGCCTAATAACTGAAGCTTTCTTT
TRBJ2-3	once	TRBV4-1	TRBD2	CASSQSSGTSGKPDTQYF	TGCGCCAGCAGCCAATCCTCCGGGACTAGCGGGAAGCCAGATACGCAGTATTTT
TRBJ1-3	few	TRBV6-5	TRBD1	CASEDRVDGNTIYF	TGTGCCAGCGAAGACAGGGTGGACGGAAACACCATATATTTT
TRBJ2-2	.	TRBV5-1	TRBD1	CASSSQLTGTGSTGELFF	TGCGCCAGCAGCTCGCAACTGACCGGGACAGGGTCCACCGGGGAGCTGTTTTTT
TRBJ2-7	.	TRBV7-6	.	CASSATPGAYEQYF	TGTGCCAGCAGCGCGACCCCTGGGGCTTACGAGCAGTACTTC
TRBJ2-1	.	TRBV7-9	.	CASSSEPSDVYNEQFF	TGTGCCAGCAGCTCAGAACCTAGTGATGTCTACAATGAGCAGTTCTTC
TRBJ2-1	.	TRBV18	TRBD2	CASSPPELAGVTTYNEQFF	TGTGCCAGCTCACCCCCGGAACTAGCGGGGGTGACCACCTACAATGAGCAGTTCTTC
TRBJ2-1	.	TRBV2	TRBD2	CAGRTSGEEQFF	TGTGCCGGACGGACTAGCGGGGAAGAGCAGTTCTTC
TRBJ1-2	.	TRBV20-1	.	CSVTNSRGYTF	TGCAGTGTTACCAACTCTCGGGGCTACACCTTC
TRBJ1-2	.	TRBV30	TRBD1	CAWSIQTGVPSYGYTF	TGTGCCTGGAGTATTCAAACAGGGGTCCCGTCATATGGCTACACCTTC
TRBJ2-5	.	TRBV4-1	TRBD2	CASSQRTGGLYQETQYF	TGCGCCAGCAGCCAACGGACGGGGGGGCTCTACCAAGAGACCCAGTACTTC
TRBJ1-2	.	TRBV4-1	.	CASSHHSRRDGYTF	TGCGCCAGCAGCCACCATTCCCGCAGGGATGGCTACACCTTC
TRBJ1-2	once	TRBV10-3	.	CAISESMQGAYGYTF	TGTGCCATCAGTGAGTCGATGCAGGGTGCCTATGGCTACACCTTC
TRBJ1-4	.	TRBV7-9	.	CASSQLTEKLFF	TGTGCCAGCAGCCAACTTACCGAAAAACTGTTTTTT
TRBJ2-2	.	TRBV3-1/TRBV3-2	TRBD2	CASSQRLAGDTGELFF	TGTGCCAGCAGCCAACGGCTAGCGGGGGACACCGGGGAGCTGTTTTTT
TRBJ2-2	.	TRBV5-1	TRBD1	CAARQGNTGELFF	TGCGCCGCCAGACAGGGTAACACCGGGGAGCTGTTTTTT
TRBJ2-1	.	TRBV11-3	TRBD1	CASSRDSNEQFF	TGTGCCAGCAGCCGGGACAGCAATGAGCAGTTCTTC
TRBJ2-7	.	TRBV18	.	CASSPSSGYEQYF	TGTGCCAGCTCACCATCTTCGGGCTACGAGCAGTACTTC
TRBJ1-1	.	TRBV2	TRBD1	CASRADRGANTEAFF	TGTGCCAGCAGGGCCGACAGGGGCGCGAACACTGAAGCTTTCTTT
TRBJ2-2	.	TRBV5-1	TRBD2	CASSLVTPGGSVYTGELFF	TGCGCCAGCAGCTTGGTGACTCCGGGGGGATCTGTGTACACCGGGGAGCTGTTTTTT
TRBJ2-1	.	TRBV19	.	CASITARGNEQFF	TGTGCCAGTATAACGGCCAGAGGCAATGAGCAGTTCTTC
TRBJ2-2	.	TRBV19	.	CASSIGDINTGELFF	TGTGCCAGTAGTATAGGGGACATTAACACCGGGGAGCTGTTTTTT
TRBJ2-1	.	TRBV7-2	TRBD2	CASSPRRGAYNEQFF	TGTGCCAGCAGCCCAAGGCGGGGGGCCTACAATGAGCAGTTCTTC